This entry describes one TCR beta chain. This clonotype was recorded many times. Its recognized antigen is unknown. No base quality information exists; no much larger clone differs at one position. CD4+CD25+CD127-/low cells were isolated as Tregs. Tregs, naive and memory CD4+ T cells from tumor, blood and ipsilateral draining lymph nodes of a handful of breast cancer patients underwent full-length TCR alpha and beta sequencing. Tumor tissue and lymph nodes obtained from ipsilateral axillary dissection were perfused with PBS, minced and then digested with collagenase I and hyaluronidase. Ficoll density gradient centrifugation was used to isolate mononuclear cells from lymph nodes or from more than 40 ml of peripheral blood. Sorted cell populations were confirmed by FACS to exceed 90% purity. Full-length TCR variable regions were amplified by 5' RACE PCR with constant-region reverse primers, and semi-nested PCR with Nested Universal Primer A was subsequently performed. The ReliaPrep RNA Cell Miniprep System was used to extract total RNA, which was then reverse transcribed into 5'RACE-ready cDNA with the SMARTer RACE 5'/3' Kit. Multiplex adaptors were used to barcode full-length TCR alpha and beta libraries, and the barcoded libraries were sequenced on an Illumina MiSeq. On the study's bioinformatics: For each of nine subset-tissue groups, sequencing data from the five patients were pooled, and the groups were then compared using unsupervised clustering of TCR gene usage. The Morisita-Horn index was used to calculate repertoire similarity, with shared sequences weighted by how much each contributed to each repertoire. TCRdb reprocessing: public reads trimmed at Q25 with fastp, clones called with MiXCR, in-frame beta chains kept. For every CDR3 protein sequence, its rows merge into one entry that carries the most common genes and DNA. The authors' filters were not applied to this entry. Counted in this sample were 40,000 to 55,000 distinct CDR3 sequences; about a fifth of them appeared once. The top ten constitute roughly 4% of the sample.

This sample stems from a study (dated by TCRdb to the mid-2010s). Turning to the overall study: The study set out to test whether tumor-infiltrating Tregs in breast cancer get recruited from blood Tregs or are instead converted in situ from other CD4+ T cell subsets. Broader findings and caveats from the paper: The greatest overlap of tumor-infiltrating Treg TCR alpha and beta sequences was with tumor naive CD4+ T cells, followed next by blood naive CD4+ T cells. The validation in the larger cohort was limited to a single TCR beta V-J rearrangement instead of whole repertoires. In terms of TCR gene usage, tumor memory CD4+ T cells clustered together with blood and lymph node memory CD4+ cells, as well as with lymph node naive CD4+ cells.

CDR1 and CDR2, per the germline V gene, are SGHTA and FQGTGA. Ends trimmed: V by 5 bases, J by 6 bases; bases unmatched to a gene: 5. The CDR3 goes from the cysteine to the phenylalanine over 13 residues. Only the CDR3 portion is preserved as DNA: 39 bases, with reading frame beginning at the first base. The rearranged segments are TRBV7-3 and TRBJ2-7, and 9 junctional nucleotides match TRBD2. The sample was Tregs sorted from a lymph node. The receptor comes from a female donor with breast cancer. CDR3 loop: CASSLSGSSEQYF. The DNA sequence is given as TGTGCCAGCAGCCTTAGCGGGAGCAGCGAGCAGTACTTC.